Sequencing of this TCR beta chain was carried out in a study of regulatory T cells in long-lasting Graves disease. In the study overall: Recently diagnosed Graves' patients had received antithyroid drugs for under 3 months.

Construction of the TCR beta libraries employed iRepertoire HTBI primers in conjunction with Arm-PCR of CDR3 regions. MiXCR, applied by TCRdb to the multiplex PCR reads, yields one record per CDR3 protein. The data contain around 250,000 distinct CDR3 sequences, 20% to 25% of them singletons. The CDR3 loop spans 13 amino acids. Germline assignment: CDR1 MNHEY and CDR2 SVGEGT. V lost 2 bases to trimming and J lost 8 bases; unmatched junction nucleotides: 3. As for this clonotype: Antigen unknown.

Broader study findings: Favored usage of TRBV28, TRBJ1-2 and TRBJ2-5 was recorded in persistent disease. The study found lower TCR diversity in persistent Graves' patients than in newly diagnosed ones. Those with persistent disease had in common more public clonotypes (2,741) than new patients (approximately 1,000).

The time point is: newly diagnosed GD, antithyroid drugs for less than 3 months. Making the TCR library involved RNA that had been extracted from PBMCs. The source of this sequence is a female donor with Graves disease. The sample consisted of peripheral blood mononuclear cells (PBMCs), taken at new diagnosis, from a patient treated with antithyroid drugs. The chain recombines TRBV6-2 or TRBV6-3 with TRBJ2-1, with 7 bases aligning to TRBD2. The CDR3 reads CASSYGLADEQFF. The CDR3 DNA is TGTGCCAGCAGTTACGGGCTAGCGGATGAGCAGTTCTTC.